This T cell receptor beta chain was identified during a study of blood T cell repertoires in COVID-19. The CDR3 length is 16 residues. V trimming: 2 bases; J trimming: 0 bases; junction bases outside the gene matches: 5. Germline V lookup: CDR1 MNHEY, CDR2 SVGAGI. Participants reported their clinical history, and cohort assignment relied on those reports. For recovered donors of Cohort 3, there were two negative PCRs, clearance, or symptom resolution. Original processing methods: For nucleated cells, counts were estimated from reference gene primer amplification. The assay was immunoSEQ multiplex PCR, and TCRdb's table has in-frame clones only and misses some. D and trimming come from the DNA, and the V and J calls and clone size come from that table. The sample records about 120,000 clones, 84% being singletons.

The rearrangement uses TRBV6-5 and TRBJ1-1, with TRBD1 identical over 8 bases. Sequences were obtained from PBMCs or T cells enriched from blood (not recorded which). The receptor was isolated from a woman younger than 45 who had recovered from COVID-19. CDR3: CASSYTGQGLNTEAFF. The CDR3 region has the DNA TGTGCCAGCAGTTACACCGGACAGGGATTGAACACTGAAGCTTTCTTT.